These 7 T cell receptor beta chains were all obtained from the same sample, sequenced in a study of PD-L1 blockade in urothelial cancer. Time point reported: pretreatment peripheral blood. Here immunoSEQ multiplex PCR was the method, and the copy in TCRdb shows in-frame clones only, minus some. Among tens of thousands of clones listed, approximately 88% were seen once. The sample here was PBMCs, taken around atezolizumab (anti-PD-L1) treatment. The receptor source for this set is a man aged 50 or older with urothelial cancer.

The V gene is TRBV5-4, the J gene TRBJ1-6, with D unresolved. The CDR3 runs to 16 residues. The V and J ends lost 4 bases and 5 bases respectively, with 16 bases between them. Germline CDR1 is SGHNT and CDR2 is YYREEE (reference sequence). As DNA, the CDR3 is TGTGCCAGCAGCCGGGGTCTCACGGGGAATAATTCACCCCTCCACTTT. This sequence encodes CASSRGLTGNNSPLHF.

The V call is TRBV9, the J call TRBJ1-4; possibly TRBD1 for D (6 bases). The CDR3 totals 15 residues. Germline V gene sequence: CDR1 SGDLS, CDR2 YYNGEE. V lost 3 bases, J lost 2 bases, and 11 bases lay in between. The CDR3: CASSARGGTNEKLFF. In nucleotides, the CDR3 is TGTGCCAGCAGCGCCAGGGGAGGGACTAATGAAAAACTGTTTTTT.

J is TRBJ2-5 and V is TRBV29-1; 14 bases map to TRBD2. Germline V CDR1 and CDR2: SQVTM, ANQGSEA. The ends lost 0 bases at V and 5 bases at J; junction bases unmatched: 5. CDR3 length: 16 amino acids. This CDR3 reads CSVEDPGLAGVETQYF. In nucleotides, the CDR3 is TGCAGCGTTGAAGATCCGGGACTAGCGGGAGTTGAGACCCAGTACTTC.

The V call is TRBV27, the J call TRBJ2-2; 7 bases fit TRBD1. This CDR3 comprises 13 residues. Germline V CDR1 and CDR2: MNHEY, SMNVEV (reference sequence). V lost 4 bases to trimming and J lost 7 bases; unmatched junction nucleotides: 3. This chain's CDR3 is CASSSRTGGELFF. The CDR3 DNA sequence: TGTGCCAGCAGTTCTCGGACAGGCGGGGAGCTGTTTTTT.

This clone appeared a few times. This chain joins TRBV23-1 and TRBJ1-5, with D uncertain. TRBV23-1 is designated an ORF whose function remains uncertain. CDR3 length equals 15 residues. V lost 2 bases, J lost 6 bases, and 14 bases lay in between. CDR3 region: CASSQRGNAGQPQHF. The CDR3 DNA sequence: TGCGCCAGCAGTCAACGAGGGAATGCGGGTCAGCCCCAGCATTTT.

The chain joins TRBV10-3 to TRBJ2-7, with TRBD2 identical over 9 bases. Germline V gene lookup returns CDR1 ENHRY and CDR2 SYGVKD. Unmatched junction bases numbered 5, after V lost 2 bases and J lost 0 bases. The length of the CDR3 is 16 residues. The CDR3 sequence: CAISEPGSGSSYEQYF. CDR3 sequence (DNA): TGTGCCATCAGTGAGCCCGGTAGCGGGAGCTCCTACGAGCAGTACTTC.

This chain connects TRBV5-8 to TRBJ2-5, with a weak D call TRBD2 (6 bases). The CDR3 has 14 residues. Germline V gene data show CDR1 as SGHTS and CDR2 as YDEGEE. Trimming removed 2 bases at V and 4 bases at J, with 12 bases between. CDR3 sequence reads: CASSFGRGTETQYF. The CDR3 DNA follows: TGTGCCAGCAGCTTCGGCCGGGGGACAGAGACCCAGTACTTC. The whole variable domain, filled in from reference TRBV5-8 and TRBJ2-5, reads EAGVTQSPTHLIKTRGQQATLRCSPISGHTSVYWYQQALGLGLQFLLWYDEGEERNRGNFPPRFSGRQFPNYSSELNVNALELEDSALYLCASSFGRGTETQYFGPGTRLLVL.